The entry below gives a single TCR beta chain sequence along with its context. The junction and the germline gene differ at one end; a read error may be behind it. Germline values: CDR1 SSHAT, CDR2 FNYEAQ (reference sequence). The CDR3 loop spans 15 amino acids. The method was immunoSEQ multiplex PCR; TCRdb's version includes in-frame clones alone and lacks a portion of them. Of around 130,000 clones in the sample, around 87% were seen once. This entry belongs to a study of blood T cell repertoires in COVID-19. Study overall: The United States, Italy and Spain were the sources of the acute and convalescent COVID-19 samples.

The V call is TRBV7-7, the J call TRBJ2-7; the match to TRBD1 covers 9 bases. What was sequenced was peripheral blood. The source is a man aged 70-80 years with active or convalescent COVID-19. The CDR3 loop reads CASSLGGTGNYEQYF. The DNA for the CDR3 is TGTGCTAGCAGCTTAGGAGGGACAGGGAACTACGAGCAGTACTTC.